This T cell receptor (beta chain) was captured by sequencing in a study of somatic mutations in cytotoxic T cells in rheumatoid arthritis. Looking at the study overall: Patient blood was drawn as 30 ml EDTA; the draw came right after diagnosis and before any treatment. A subset of V beta antibody-stained T-cell populations was isolated by flow sorting, reaching nearly 100% purity, and this subset included V beta1+ cells that went on to TCRB sequencing. Regarding the study as a whole: The CD8+ clonality of rheumatoid arthritis patients increased with age, whereas that of healthy controls did not. The study found that the largest CD8+ clone exceeded 20% of CD8+ cells in about an eighth of the 65 patients.

Sequenced by immunoSEQ multiplex PCR; TCRdb stores in-frame clones only, minus some. This sample has roughly 11,000 clones; roughly 85% occur once, and the top ten carry around 35%. Germline assignment: CDR1 LNHDA and CDR2 SQIVND (reference sequence). V shed 5 bases and J 7 bases; nucleotides not matched to a gene: 13. CDR3 length equals 16 residues. About this clone itself: Its antigen is unknown.

The TCR sequence derives from an adult with rheumatoid arthritis. The rearrangement joins TRBV19 to TRBJ1-4, with 7 bases aligning to TRBD1. The sample taken for sequencing was CD8+ T cells sorted from blood. The CDR3 bases are TGTGCCAGTAGTCCCGACAGGGAGGGGGAGGGTGAAAAACTGTTTTTT. It codes for CASSPDREGEGEKLFF.